This T cell receptor (beta chain) is drawn from a study of low-dose radiotherapy and immunotherapy resistance in tumors. Time point noted: before trial treatment. Primers targeting TRAV and TRBV primed first-strand cDNA, covering alpha and beta chains. TCR amplification ran 15 to 25 PCR cycles using constant-region and V-primer adapter primers. Isolated mRNA underwent amplification via in vitro transcription. Each CDR3 protein is one row after TCRdb ran MiXCR on the reads. This table holds fewer than 90,000 distinct CDR3 sequences, less than 40% found once. The CDR3 length is 12 residues. The germline V gene encodes CDR1 MDHEN and CDR2 SYDVKM. Trimming took 6 bases from V and 6 from J, leaving 12 bases between them. This clonotype appeared a few times.

The clonotype originates from a female donor with ovarian cancer. The chain uses TRBV28 and TRBJ2-7; weak D call: TRBD2 (6 bases). This specimen was PBMCs, taken before treatment. CDR3: CASSRRLGEQYF. The CDR3 DNA is TGTGCCAGCAGCCGAAGACTAGGCGAGCAGTACTTC.